These 24 T cell receptor beta chains share one sample of origin, sequenced in a study of cytomegalovirus exposure and HLA in healthy donors. The PCR made use of 60 Vbeta and 13 Jbeta primers. TCRdb's table, derived via immunoSEQ multiplex PCR, lists solely in-frame clones and lacks some. Of approximately 150,000 clones listed, approximately 80% were seen once; the top ten hold about 2.9%. Material: PBMCs. The receptors originated from a female donor in good health and CMV-seronegative.

Regarding this clone: A read error may produce the germline difference seen at one junction end. The rearrangement joins TRBV7-9 to TRBJ2-7, with TRBD1 matching 8 bases. This CDR3 is built from 16 residues. CDR1 and CDR2 from the germline V gene are SEHNR and FQNEAQ (reference sequence). The CDR3 DNA reads TGTTCCAGCAGCTTAAGGGAGCGCGCAGGGACAGGCGAGCAGTACTTC. Its protein is CSSSLRERAGTGEQYF.

The CDR3 region has the DNA TGTGCCAGCAGCTTGGGCGTCGCAGGGTACTCTGGAAACACCATATATTTT. It specifies CASSLGVAGYSGNTIYF. The chain has TRBV5-5 and TRBJ1-3; D is possibly TRBD1 (5 bases). This CDR3 comprises 17 residues. The V end was cut by 0 bases, the J end by 0 bases, with 13 bases between. CDR1 is SGHKS, CDR2 YYEKEE, per germline (reference sequence). Together with reference TRBV5-5 and TRBJ1-3, the CDR3 gives the full variable domain: DAGVTQSPTHLIKTRGQQVTLRCSPISGHKSVSWYQQVLGQGPQFIFQYYEKEERGRGNFPDRFSARQFPNYSSELNVNALLLGDSALYLCASSLGVAGYSGNTIYFGEGSWLTVV.

CDR3 in amino acids: CSVDEAGRANYGYTF. The DNA of the CDR3 is TGCAGCGTTGATGAGGCAGGGCGAGCTAACTATGGCTACACCTTC. V gene TRBV29-1 combines with J gene TRBJ1-2; a weak D match, TRBD1 (5 bases). Trimming stripped 3 bases from V and 0 bases from J, with 14 bases between. CDR3 length: 15 residues. CDR1 is SQVTM and CDR2 is ANQGSEA in the germline V gene.

The J gene is TRBJ2-7, the V gene TRBV5-6; D might be TRBD1 (6 bases). Germline CDR1 and CDR2: SGHDT and YYEEEE. The ends were cut back, 4 bases at V and 1 base at J, with 6 bases in the middle. The CDR3 loop spans 12 amino acids. The CDR3 protein is CASSTGSYEQYF. CDR3 bases: TGTGCCAGCAGCACAGGGTCCTACGAGCAGTACTTC.

This clone has just a few counts. The V call is TRBV5-1, the J call TRBJ1-5; no reliable D call. The CDR3 totals 15 residues. Germline-derived CDR1 and CDR2 are SGHRS and YFSETQ. Trimming pared 0 bases from V and 7 bases from J, leaving 14 bases between. This CDR3 is CASSLGSGPGQPQHF. The CDR3 region has the DNA TGCGCCAGCAGCTTGGGTTCCGGGCCGGGACAGCCCCAGCATTTT.

The chain has TRBV28 and TRBJ1-3; TRBD1 matches 8 bases. This CDR3 has 14 residues. Trimming removed 6 bases from V and 5 bases from J; junction bases left unmatched: 6. Germline V gene lookup returns CDR1 MDHEN and CDR2 SYDVKM. CDR3 coding DNA: TGTGCCAGCAGCCTGGACAGGGCTAGAAACACCATATATTTT. It encodes CASSLDRARNTIYF.

The chain uses TRBV6-1 and TRBJ2-3, with 10 bases aligning to TRBD2. The J segment lost 14 bases and the V segment lost 6 bases, leaving 11 bases of the junction unmatched. The CDR3 extends over 13 amino acids. Per the germline V gene, CDR1 is MNHNS and CDR2 is SASEGT. CDR3 loop: CASRPLAGEAPYF. The CDR3 DNA is TGTGCCAGCAGGCCCCTAGCGGGAGAAGCGCCGTATTTT.

In this sample, this clone turned up a few times. CDR3 DNA sequence: TGCGCCAGCACCACGACAGGGGGGATGACTGAAGCTTTCTTT. It codes for CASTTTGGMTEAFF. J is TRBJ1-1 and V is TRBV5-1, with 9 nucleotides matching TRBD1. Germline lookup yields CDR1 SGHRS and CDR2 YFSETQ. The V segment lost 6 bases and the J segment 5 bases; nucleotides outside the gene matches: 8. This CDR3 has 14 residues.

This clone was counted a single time. This chain uses TRBV5-6 with TRBJ2-3, with D tentatively TRBD2 (7 bases). This CDR3 region has 14 residues. Germline CDR1 and CDR2: SGHDT and YYEEEE. V gave up 2 bases and J gave up 4 bases, with 11 bases separating them. The CDR3: CASSLRGRADTQYF. CDR3 DNA sequence: TGTGCCAGCAGCTTAAGGGGGAGGGCAGATACGCAGTATTTT. Full variable domain (rest looked up from reference TRBV5-6 and TRBJ2-3): DAGVTQSPTHLIKTRGQQVTLRCSPKSGHDTVSWYQQALGQGPQFIFQYYEEEERQRGNFPDRFSGHQFPNYSSELNVNALLLGDSALYLCASSLRGRADTQYFGPGTRLTVL.

The V and J genes are TRBV5-4 and TRBJ2-1, with 11 bases aligning to TRBD2. Germline trimming cut 1 base from V and 4 bases from J; bases unmatched to any gene: 7. The CDR3 runs to 17 residues. From germline, CDR1 is SGHNT and CDR2 YYREEE (reference sequence). CDR3 sequence reads: CASSLNAGTSGYNEQFF. CDR3 DNA: TGTGCCAGCAGCTTGAATGCGGGGACTAGCGGATACAATGAGCAGTTCTTC. Full variable domain (missing parts from reference TRBV5-4 and TRBJ2-1): ETGVTQSPTHLIKTRGQQVTLRCSSQSGHNTVSWYQQALGQGPQFIFQYYREEENGRGNFPPRFSGLQFPNYSSELNVNALELDDSALYLCASSLNAGTSGYNEQFFGPGTRLTVL.

Remarks on this clone: The junction departs from germline at one end; a sequencing error may be responsible. The chain recombines TRBV7-9 with TRBJ2-5; 8 bases fit TRBD2. CDR3 length equals 16 residues. Germline V CDR1 and CDR2: SEHNR, FQNEAQ (reference sequence). CDR3 in amino acids: CSSSLTGLAIVETQYF. CDR3 sequence (DNA): TGTTCCAGCAGCCTTACCGGACTAGCCATTGTGGAGACCCAGTACTTC.

V usage is TRBV5-1 and J usage is TRBJ2-2, with 10 bases that match TRBD2. The CDR3 extends over 17 amino acids. Germline V CDR1 and CDR2: SGHRS, YFSETQ. Trimming at V came to 0 bases and at J to 2 bases, leaving 4 bases not matched to a gene. The CDR3 protein is CASSLDIAGGNTGELFF. CDR3 bases: TGCGCCAGCAGCTTGGATATAGCGGGAGGAAACACCGGGGAGCTGTTTTTT. The whole variable domain, filled in from reference TRBV5-1 and TRBJ2-2, reads KAGVTQTPRYLIKTRGQQVTLSCSPISGHRSVSWYQQTPGQGLQFLFEYFSETQRNKGNFPGRFSGRQFSNSRSEMNVSTLELGDSALYLCASSLDIAGGNTGELFFGEGSRLTVL.

This rearrangement joins TRBV2 to TRBJ2-5; 12 bases line up with TRBD2. Germline V gives CDR1 SNHLY, CDR2 FYNNEI. This CDR3 has 15 amino acids. V trimming: 6 bases; J trimming: 5 bases; junction bases outside the gene matches: 7. In DNA form, the CDR3 reads TGTGCCAGCAGCCGGCTAGCGGGAGGGTTTGAGACCCAGTACTTC. This translates into CASSRLAGGFETQYF.

This chain links TRBV10-3 with TRBJ1-1, with 9 bases lining up with TRBD1. This CDR3 is 14 amino acids long. V trimming: 6 bases; J trimming: 7 bases; junction bases outside the gene matches: 9. Germline V gene lookup returns CDR1 ENHRY and CDR2 SYGVKD. The CDR3 sequence is CAIRYGQGNDEAFF. CDR3 DNA: TGTGCCATCAGATATGGACAGGGGAATGATGAAGCTTTCTTT.

The table lists this clone with a count of one. The rearrangement uses TRBV14 and TRBJ1-1; 9 nucleotides agree with TRBD1. CDR1 SGHDN and CDR2 FVKESK come from the germline V gene. The V gene end was trimmed by 0 bases and the J gene end by 4 bases; junction bases not matched to a gene: 6. The CDR3 contains 16 residues. This chain's CDR3 is CASSQEGTGFSTEAFF. The CDR3 nucleotides are TGTGCCAGCAGCCAAGAGGGGACAGGGTTCAGCACTGAAGCTTTCTTT. Variable domain in full (rest from reference TRBV14 and TRBJ1-1): EAGVTQFPSHSVIEKGQTVTLRCDPISGHDNLYWYRRVMGKEIKFLLHFVKESKQDESGMPNNRFLAERTGGTYSTLKVQPAELEDSGVYFCASSQEGTGFSTEAFFGQGTRLTVV.

This clone was seen only once. V usage is TRBV7-2 and J usage is TRBJ1-5; TRBD1 is a possible D gene (5 bases). Germline lookup yields CDR1 SGHTA and CDR2 FQGNSA. The CDR3 spans 15 residues. V shed 5 bases and J shed 5 bases, with 16 bases lying between them. The DNA for the CDR3 is TGTGCCAGCAGCCAGATGGGGGGAGGCTATCAGCCCCAGCATTTT. It translates to CASSQMGGGYQPQHF.

The V gene is TRBV2, the J gene TRBJ2-7; weak D call: TRBD1 (6 bases). This CDR3 contains 14 residues. The germline CDR1 and CDR2 sequences are SNHLY and FYNNEI. With 8 bases removed from V and 1 base from J, the gap between germline ends came to 15 bases. The chain's CDR3 is CASRRQEQSYEQYF. Here the CDR3 DNA reads TGTGCCAGCCGAAGACAGGAACAGTCCTACGAGCAGTACTTC.

Regarding this clone: At one of its ends the junction is not consistent with the germline gene, which may arise from a read error. The J gene is TRBJ1-1, the V gene TRBV7-9, with TRBD1 as a possible D gene (5 bases). The CDR3 consists of 12 residues. Per the germline V gene, CDR1 is SEHNR and CDR2 is FQNEAQ (reference sequence). As DNA, the CDR3 is TGTTCCAGCAGAGGGGCTAGGACTGAAGCTTTCTTT. Its translation is CSSRGARTEAFF.

This chain joins TRBV9 and TRBJ2-1; TRBD2 agrees at 10 bases. Germline CDR1 is SGDLS and CDR2 is YYNGEE. The CDR3 totals 15 residues. The junction had 5 bases not matched to a gene; V was cut back by 0 bases and J by 8 bases. As DNA, the CDR3 is TGTGCCAGCAGCGTAGAACTAGCGGGGTCGTATGAGCAGTTCTTC. It specifies CASSVELAGSYEQFF.

The rearrangement uses TRBV20-1 and TRBJ2-3; a weak D match, TRBD1 (6 bases). The CDR3 is 11 amino acids. The germline V gene encodes CDR1 DFQATT and CDR2 SNEGSKA (reference sequence). The V and J ends lost 2 bases and 6 bases respectively, with 6 bases between them. The CDR3, as DNA: TGCAGTGCTAGACAGGGGGATACGCAGTATTTT. It codes for CSARQGDTQYF.

The chain has TRBV13 and TRBJ2-7, with unresolved D. CDR3 length equals 12 residues. Germline V gives CDR1 PRHDT, CDR2 FYEKMQ (reference sequence). Trimming took 0 bases from V and 3 from J, leaving 3 bases between them. CDR3 sequence reads: CASSLGSYEQYF. Here the CDR3 DNA reads TGTGCCAGCAGCTTAGGCAGCTACGAGCAGTACTTC.

The gene calls are TRBV7-9 and TRBJ2-5; 8 positions match TRBD1. V lost 1 base and J lost 4; bases outside the gene matches: 5. This CDR3 is 15 amino acids long. Germline CDR1 SEHNR, CDR2 FQNEAQ (reference sequence). The CDR3 DNA follows: TGTGCCAGCAGCTTAGTAGCCAGGGGGCGAGAGACCCAGTACTTC. This sequence encodes CASSLVARGRETQYF.

The chain carries TRBV30 and TRBJ2-7; 7 bases are a match to TRBD1. There are 15 residues in the CDR3. Losses at the gene ends were 3 bases for V and 0 bases for J; bases not matched to a gene: 8. Germline loops: CDR1 GTSNPN, CDR2 SVGIG (reference sequence). The CDR3 DNA reads as TGTGCCTGGAGACTTCGGGACAGCCGCTCCTACGAGCAGTACTTC. It specifies CAWRLRDSRSYEQYF.

This chain connects TRBV5-8 to TRBJ2-3; TRBD2 might be the D (5 bases). Trimming took off 0 bases at V and 2 bases at J, with 10 bases between the two ends. Germline V gives CDR1 SGHTS, CDR2 YDEGEE. The CDR3 spans 15 residues. The CDR3 sequence is CASSLVQRTTDTQYF. DNA of the CDR3: TGTGCCAGCAGCTTGGTACAGCGGACCACAGATACGCAGTATTTT.